The sequence of this T cell receptor beta chain was determined in a study of shared clonotypes between healthy human individuals. General observations from the study: Rarefaction gave evidence that sorted-subset sequencing remained incomplete despite large depth. Clonotype sharing across donors was expected to vary with sequencing depth.

With regard to this clone: Antigen: not known.

Sequencing was performed with immunoSEQ multiplex PCR; in TCRdb, only in-frame clones are kept and a portion is missing. The sample contains millions of clones, over 85% of which appear only once. The CDR3 runs 18 residues. Germline V gene sequence: CDR1 SEHNR, CDR2 FQNEAQ (reference sequence). V trimming: 2 bases; J trimming: 4 bases; junction bases outside the gene matches: 11. The CD4+ fraction was divided into a CD45RA+ naive subset and a CD45RA-negative memory subset. The sample comprised naive CD4+ T cells sorted from blood. As for subset: CD45RA+ positively selected. The chain links TRBV7-9 to TRBJ2-5, with 12 bases that match TRBD2. This TCR derives from a man younger than 35 in good health. CDR3 loop: CASSLTTASGGARETQYF. The DNA for the CDR3 is TGTGCCAGCAGCTTAACCACTGCTAGCGGGGGGGCCAGAGAGACCCAGTACTTC.